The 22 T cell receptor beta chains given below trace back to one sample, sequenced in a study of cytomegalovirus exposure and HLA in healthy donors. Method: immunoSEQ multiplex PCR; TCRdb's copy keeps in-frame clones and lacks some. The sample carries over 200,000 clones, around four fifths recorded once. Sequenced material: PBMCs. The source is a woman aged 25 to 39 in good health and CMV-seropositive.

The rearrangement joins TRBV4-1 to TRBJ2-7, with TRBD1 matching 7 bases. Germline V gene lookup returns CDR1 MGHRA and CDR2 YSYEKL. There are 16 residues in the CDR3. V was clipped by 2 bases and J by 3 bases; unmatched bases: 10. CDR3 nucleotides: TGCGCCAGCAGCCAATCCCAGGAGGCAGGGGGCTACGAGCAGTACTTC. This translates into CASSQSQEAGGYEQYF.

CDR3 coding DNA: TGTGCCAGCAGTGACTCGTCTAGCGGGAATGATGAGCAGTTCTTC. This encodes CASSDSSSGNDEQFF. V and J are TRBV6-4 and TRBJ2-1; 9 bases line up with TRBD2. Germline lookup yields CDR1 MRHNA and CDR2 SNTAGT. V lost 0 bases, J lost 8 bases, and 5 bases stayed unmatched. The CDR3 sequence is 15 residues long.

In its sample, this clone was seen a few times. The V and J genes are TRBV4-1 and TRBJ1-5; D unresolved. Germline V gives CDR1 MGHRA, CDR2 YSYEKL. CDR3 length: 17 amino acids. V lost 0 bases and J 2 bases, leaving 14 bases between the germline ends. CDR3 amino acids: CASSQERKGSGNQPQHF. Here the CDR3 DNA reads TGCGCCAGCAGCCAAGAGAGGAAAGGGTCGGGCAATCAGCCCCAGCATTTT.

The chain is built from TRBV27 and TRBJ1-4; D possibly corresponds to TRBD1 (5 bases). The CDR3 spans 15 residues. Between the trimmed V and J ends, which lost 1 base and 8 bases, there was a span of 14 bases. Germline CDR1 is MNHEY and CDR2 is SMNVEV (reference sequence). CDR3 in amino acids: CASSLLRTTQEKLFF. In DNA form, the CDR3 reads TGTGCCAGCAGTTTATTGAGGACAACACAAGAAAAACTGTTTTTT.

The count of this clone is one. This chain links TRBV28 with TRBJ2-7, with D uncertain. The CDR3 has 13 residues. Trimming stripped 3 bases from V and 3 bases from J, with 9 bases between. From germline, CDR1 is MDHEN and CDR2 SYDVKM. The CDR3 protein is CASSLNSVYEQYF. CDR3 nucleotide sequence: TGTGCCAGCAGTTTGAACAGCGTCTACGAGCAGTACTTC.

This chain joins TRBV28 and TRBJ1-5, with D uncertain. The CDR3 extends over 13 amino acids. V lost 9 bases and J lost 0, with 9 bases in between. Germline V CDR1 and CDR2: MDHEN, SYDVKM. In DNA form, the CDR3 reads TGTGCCAGTTCGACGGTTAGCAATCAGCCCCAGCATTTT. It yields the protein CASSTVSNQPQHF. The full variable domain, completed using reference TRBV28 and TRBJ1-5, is DVKVTQSSRYLVKRTGEKVFLECVQDMDHENMFWYRQDPGLGLRLIYFSYDVKMKEKGDIPEGYSVSREKKERFSLILESASTNQTSMYLCASSTVSNQPQHFGDGTRLSIL.

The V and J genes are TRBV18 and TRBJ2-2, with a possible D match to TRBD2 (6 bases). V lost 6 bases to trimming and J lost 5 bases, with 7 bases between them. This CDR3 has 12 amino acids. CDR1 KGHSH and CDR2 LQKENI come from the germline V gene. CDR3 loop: CASSGTTGELFF. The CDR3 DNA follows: TGTGCCAGCTCCGGGACTACCGGGGAGCTGTTTTTT.

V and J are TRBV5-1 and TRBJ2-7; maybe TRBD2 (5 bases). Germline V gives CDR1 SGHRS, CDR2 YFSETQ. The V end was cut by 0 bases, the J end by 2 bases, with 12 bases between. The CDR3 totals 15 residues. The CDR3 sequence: CASSLDSGLPYEQYF. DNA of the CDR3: TGCGCCAGCAGCTTGGACAGCGGCTTACCCTACGAGCAGTACTTC.

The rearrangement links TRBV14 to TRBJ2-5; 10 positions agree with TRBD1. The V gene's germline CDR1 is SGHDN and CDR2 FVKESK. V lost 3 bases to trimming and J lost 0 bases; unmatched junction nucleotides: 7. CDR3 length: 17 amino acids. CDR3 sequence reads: CASSQPGQGIYQETQYF. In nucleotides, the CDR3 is TGTGCCAGCAGCCAGCCGGGACAGGGGATATACCAAGAGACCCAGTACTTC.

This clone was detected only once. The CDR3: CASSSTYEQYF. The DNA for the CDR3 is TGTGCCAGCAGCTCTACCTACGAGCAGTACTTC. The chain joins TRBV13 to TRBJ2-7; D is undetermined. The CDR3 sequence is 11 residues long. CDR1 and CDR2 (germline): PRHDT, FYEKMQ (reference sequence). Trimming cost V 4 bases and J 2 bases, with 3 bases left between them.

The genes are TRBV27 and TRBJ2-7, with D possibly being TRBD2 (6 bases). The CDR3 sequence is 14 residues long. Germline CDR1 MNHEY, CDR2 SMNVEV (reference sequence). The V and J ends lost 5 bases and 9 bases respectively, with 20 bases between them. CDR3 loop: CASSPGLDILWQYF. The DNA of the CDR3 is TGTGCCAGCAGTCCGGGACTGGATATCTTATGGCAGTACTTC.

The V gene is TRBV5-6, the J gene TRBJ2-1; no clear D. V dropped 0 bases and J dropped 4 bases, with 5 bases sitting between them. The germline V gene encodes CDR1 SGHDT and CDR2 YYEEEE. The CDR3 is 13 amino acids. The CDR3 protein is CASSLGQYNEQFF. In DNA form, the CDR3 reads TGTGCCAGCAGCTTGGGCCAATACAATGAGCAGTTCTTC.

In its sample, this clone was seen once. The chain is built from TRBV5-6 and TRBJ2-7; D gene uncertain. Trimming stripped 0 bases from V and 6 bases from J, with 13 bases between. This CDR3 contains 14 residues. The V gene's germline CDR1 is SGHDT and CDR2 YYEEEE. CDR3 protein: CASSLGGLVREQYF. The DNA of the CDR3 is TGTGCCAGCAGCTTGGGGGGTTTAGTGCGCGAGCAGTACTTC.

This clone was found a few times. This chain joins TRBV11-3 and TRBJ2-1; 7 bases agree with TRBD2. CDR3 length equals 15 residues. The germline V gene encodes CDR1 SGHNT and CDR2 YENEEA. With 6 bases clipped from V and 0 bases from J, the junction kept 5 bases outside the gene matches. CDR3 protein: CASSLGGSSYNEQFF. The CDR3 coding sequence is TGTGCCAGCAGTCTCGGGGGGAGCTCCTACAATGAGCAGTTCTTC.

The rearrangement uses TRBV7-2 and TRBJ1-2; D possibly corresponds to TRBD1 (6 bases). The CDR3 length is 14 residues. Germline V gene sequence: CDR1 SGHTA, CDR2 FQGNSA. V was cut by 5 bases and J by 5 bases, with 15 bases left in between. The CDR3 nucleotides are TGTGCCAGCAGCACCTCAAGGGGACAATATGGCTACACCTTC. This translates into CASSTSRGQYGYTF.

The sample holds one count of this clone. In DNA, the CDR3 is TGCAGCGGAGCGGGAGGGACGAGCTCTGGAAACACCATATATTTT. It encodes CSGAGGTSSGNTIYF. The rearrangement links TRBV29-1 to TRBJ1-3; D might be TRBD1 (5 bases). Trimming took off 7 bases at V and 0 bases at J, with 16 bases between the two ends. The CDR3 runs to 15 residues. Per germline, CDR1 SQVTM and CDR2 ANQGSEA.

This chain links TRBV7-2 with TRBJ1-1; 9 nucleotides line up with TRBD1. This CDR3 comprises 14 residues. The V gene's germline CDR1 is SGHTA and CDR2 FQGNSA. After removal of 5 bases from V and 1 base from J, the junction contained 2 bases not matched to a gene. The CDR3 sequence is CASSRQGGNTEAFF. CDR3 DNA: TGTGCCAGCAGCCGACAGGGGGGGAACACTGAAGCTTTCTTT. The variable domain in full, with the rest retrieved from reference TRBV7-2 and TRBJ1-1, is GAGVSQSPSNKVTEKGKDVELRCDPISGHTALYWYRQSLGQGLEFLIYFQGNSAPDKSGLPSDRFSAERTGGSVSTLTIQRTQQEDSAVYLCASSRQGGNTEAFFGQGTRLTVV.

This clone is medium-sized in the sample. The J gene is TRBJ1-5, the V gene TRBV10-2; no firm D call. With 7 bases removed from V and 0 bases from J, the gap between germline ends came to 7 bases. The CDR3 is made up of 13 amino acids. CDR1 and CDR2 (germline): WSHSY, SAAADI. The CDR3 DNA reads TGCGCCAGCACTAAGGGTAGCAATCAGCCCCAGCATTTT. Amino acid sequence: CASTKGSNQPQHF.

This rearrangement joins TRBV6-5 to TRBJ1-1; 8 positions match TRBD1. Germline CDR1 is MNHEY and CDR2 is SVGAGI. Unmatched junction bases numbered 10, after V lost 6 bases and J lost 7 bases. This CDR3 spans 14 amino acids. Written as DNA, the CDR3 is TGTGCCAGCAGCCGACAGGGGTGGAGTAGTGAAGCTTTCTTT. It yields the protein CASSRQGWSSEAFF.

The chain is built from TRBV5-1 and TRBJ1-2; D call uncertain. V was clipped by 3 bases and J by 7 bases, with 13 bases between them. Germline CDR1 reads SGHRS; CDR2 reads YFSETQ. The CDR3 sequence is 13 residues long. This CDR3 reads CASSSEAGSGYTF. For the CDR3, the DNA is TGCGCCAGCAGCTCGGAGGCCGGGAGTGGCTACACCTTC.

CDR3 protein: CAWSGSGGKWETQYF. DNA of the CDR3: TGTGCCTGGAGTGGATCTGGCGGGAAATGGGAGACCCAGTACTTC. The gene calls are TRBV30 and TRBJ2-5; maybe TRBD2 (6 bases). From germline, CDR1 is GTSNPN and CDR2 SVGIG (reference sequence). The CDR3 covers 15 residues. The germline V and J ends were trimmed by 1 base and 5 bases, with 17 bases remaining between them.

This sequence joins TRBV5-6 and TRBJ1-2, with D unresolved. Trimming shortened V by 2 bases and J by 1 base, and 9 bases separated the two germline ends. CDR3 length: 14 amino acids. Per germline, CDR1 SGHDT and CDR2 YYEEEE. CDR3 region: CASSLSGINYGYTF. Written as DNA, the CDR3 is TGTGCCAGCAGCTTAAGCGGCATTAACTATGGCTACACCTTC.